The clone carrying this TCR beta chain was observed at least ten times. The investigators amplified TCR beta CDR3 regions from RNA transcripts. Primed by the HTBI set, a first-round RT-PCR was run on the TCR CDR3. Via MiXCR, TCRdb re-called the multiplex PCR reads, giving one row per CDR3 protein. Of around 300,000 distinct CDR3 sequences listed, about 16% were seen once; the top ten hold 30% to 35%. The sample comes from a study of T cells in Graves' hyperthyroidism and ophthalmopathy. This CDR3 has 15 amino acids. CDR1 and CDR2 from the germline V gene are DFQATT and SNEGSKA (reference sequence). V lost 1 base to trimming and J lost 8 bases; unmatched junction nucleotides: 10.

The sequence derives from a woman aged 45-65 years with Graves' hyperthyroidism that later progressed to Graves' ophthalmopathy. The sequenced sample was blood. The gene calls are TRBV20-1 and TRBJ2-1; 8 nucleotides line up with TRBD2. This chain's CDR3 is CSARAGTRGLDEQFF. Written as DNA, the CDR3 is TGCAGTGCTAGAGCCGGGACTAGGGGCCTAGATGAGCAGTTCTTC.